The rows below give T cell receptor beta chains drawn from one sample of a study of sequential checkpoint blockade in melanoma. Using immunoSEQ multiplex PCR, the repertoire was profiled, and TCRdb retains in-frame clones only, with some absent. The sample records roughly 2,000 clones, 15% to 20% being singletons. Material: tumor tissue (inferred from file names), obtained from a patient given nivolumab and ipilimumab in sequence. These receptors all stem from a human donor with melanoma. CDR3s include the opening cysteine and the closing phenylalanine or tryptophan. The D gene is left open where the match is weak. The size entry is marked missing in some rows and otherwise reads once, few, many or a size class.

clone_size	v_call	j_call	d_call	cdr3_aa	cdr3_nt
few	TRBV6-8	TRBJ1-1	TRBD1	CASSLPGTGIAFF	TGTGCCAGCAGTTTACCCGGGACAGGGATAGCTTTCTTT
NA	TRBV5-1	TRBJ1-4	NA	CASSSGATNEKLFF	TGCGCCAGCTCGTCTGGGGCAACTAATGAAAAACTGTTTTTT
few	TRBV6-8	TRBJ2-1	NA	CASSGRGGYNEQFF	TGTGCCAGCAGTGGAAGGGGGGGGTACAATGAGCAGTTCTTC
medium-sized	TRBV4-1	TRBJ2-7	NA	CASSPRQALPDEQYF	TGCGCCAGCAGCCCGAGACAGGCCCTACCCGACGAGCAGTACTTC
large	TRBV6-8	TRBJ2-1	TRBD2	CASNKREDEQFF	TGTGCCAGCAATAAGCGGGAGGATGAGCAGTTCTTC
NA	TRBV19	TRBJ2-1	TRBD2	CASSIWRLAGNNEQFF	TGTGCCAGTAGTATATGGCGACTAGCGGGGAACAATGAGCAGTTCTTC
NA	TRBV5-1	TRBJ1-3	NA	CASSPQGSGNTIYF	TGCGCCAGCAGCCCACAGGGTTCCGGAAACACCATATATTTT
many	TRBV11-3	TRBJ2-1	NA	CASSLDRDYNEQFF	TGTGCCAGCAGCCTCGACCGGGACTACAATGAGCAGTTCTTC
few	TRBV6-8	TRBJ2-7	NA	CASSPHGQGLDEQYF	TGTGCCAGCAGCCCACATGGGCAGGGGCTTGACGAGCAGTACTTC
medium-sized	TRBV11-3	TRBJ2-7	TRBD2	CASSLFVGGRNSYEQYF	TGTGCCAGCAGCTTGTTCGTCGGCGGGAGGAACTCCTACGAGCAGTACTTC
NA	TRBV18	TRBJ2-3	NA	CASLSREVGTDTQYF	TGTGCCAGCCTCTCGAGGGAGGTAGGCACAGATACGCAGTATTTT
large	TRBV11-3	TRBJ2-7	NA	CASSESGTNSYEQYF	TGTGCCAGCAGCGAGTCCGGGACAAACTCCTACGAGCAGTACTTC
few	TRBV11-3	TRBJ2-6	NA	CASSGTFDSQSRANVLTF	TGTGCCAGCAGCGGTACCTTTGACTCACAAAGTCGGGCCAACGTCCTGACTTTC
medium-sized	TRBV11-3	TRBJ2-2	NA	CASSSTGTITDKANTGELFF	TGTGCCAGCAGCTCTACAGGCACAATCACCGACAAAGCGAACACCGGGGAGCTGTTTTTT
NA	TRBV6-8	TRBJ1-2	TRBD1	CASSLYRGNYGYTF	TGTGCCAGCAGTTTGTACAGGGGAAACTATGGCTACACCTTC
NA	TRBV19	TRBJ2-1	NA	CASSTRGDAGYNEQFF	TGTGCCAGTAGTACTCGGGGTGACGCAGGCTACAATGAGCAGTTCTTC
few	TRBV6-8	TRBJ2-1	TRBD1	CASRNRDSPYNEQFF	TGTGCCAGCAGAAACCGGGACAGTCCTTACAATGAGCAGTTCTTC
medium-sized	TRBV11-3	TRBJ2-6	NA	CASNLGGAGSGANVLTF	TGTGCCAGCAACTTAGGCGGAGCCGGCTCTGGGGCCAACGTCCTGACTTTC
NA	TRBV6-8	TRBJ2-3	TRBD2	CATGTSGRDTQYF	TGTGCCACCGGGACTAGCGGTAGAGATACGCAGTATTTT
many	TRBV11-3	TRBJ2-7	NA	CASSLNYGGTYEQYF	TGTGCCAGCAGCTTAAATTATGGCGGCACCTACGAGCAGTACTTC
few	TRBV28	TRBJ2-6	NA	CASLKWETGANVLTF	TGTGCCAGCTTGAAATGGGAGACTGGGGCCAACGTCCTGACTTTC
NA	TRBV15	TRBJ1-5	NA	CATAHKDSRNQPQHF	TGTGCAACCGCCCACAAGGACAGCCGCAATCAGCCCCAGCATTTT
many	TRBV23-1	TRBJ1-4	TRBD1	CASSQAPGQGKENEKLFF	TGCGCCAGCAGCCAGGCTCCCGGACAGGGGAAGGAGAATGAAAAACTGTTTTTT
many	TRBV11-3	TRBJ2-5	TRBD2	CASSQAAGVFQETQYF	TGTGCCAGCAGCCAAGCGGCGGGGGTATTCCAAGAGACCCAGTACTTC
many	TRBV11-3	TRBJ1-2	NA	CASSPGQAHPYGYTF	TGTGCCAGCAGCCCAGGGCAGGCTCATCCTTATGGCTACACCTTC
few	TRBV6-8	TRBJ2-3	TRBD2	CAIRGGRAVTDTQYF	TGTGCCATTCGGGGCGGGAGGGCCGTTACAGATACGCAGTATTTT
few	TRBV6-8	TRBJ2-2	NA	CATRDSRAGELFF	TGTGCCACCCGGGACTCACGGGCCGGGGAGCTGTTTTTT
few	TRBV6-8	TRBJ2-1	TRBD2	CASSDGGGMNEQFF	TGTGCCAGCAGTGACGGGGGGGGCATGAATGAGCAGTTCTTC
NA	TRBV5-1	TRBJ2-3	TRBD1	CASSRTGGLDTQYF	TGCGCCAGCAGCCGGACAGGGGGGTTAGATACGCAGTATTTT
few	TRBV19	TRBJ2-2	NA	CASSIVLGSGELFF	TGTGCCAGTAGTATAGTCCTGGGGTCCGGGGAGCTGTTTTTT
medium-sized	TRBV6-8	TRBJ2-7	NA	CASSYSYYEQYF	TGTGCCAGCAGTTACTCTTACTACGAGCAGTACTTC
once	TRBV19	TRBJ2-5	NA	CASSIGGQLETQYF	TGTGCCAGTAGTATCGGGGGGCAATTGGAGACCCAGTACTTC
NA	TRBV5-1	TRBJ1-1	TRBD1	CASRSGTGVSQMNTEAFF	TGCGCCAGCAGGTCTGGGACAGGGGTGTCCCAGATGAACACTGAAGCTTTCTTT
NA	TRBV9	TRBJ1-3	NA	CASSDLSSRGNTIYF	TGTGCCAGCAGCGACTTATCCTCGAGGGGAAACACCATATATTTT
few	TRBV6-4	TRBJ2-1	NA	CAISVRDEQFF	TGTGCCATCAGTGTCAGAGATGAGCAGTTCTTC
NA	TRBV11-3	TRBJ2-7	TRBD1	CASSRDSGSYEQYF	TGTGCCAGCAGCCGGGACAGTGGCTCCTACGAGCAGTACTTC
few	TRBV6-8	TRBJ1-2	TRBD1	CASSYAGGVPSYTF	TGTGCCAGCAGTTACGCAGGGGGGGTCCCTAGCTACACCTTC
NA	TRBV25-1	TRBJ1-2	TRBD1	CASSRQGANYGYTF	TGTGCCAGCAGTCGGCAGGGGGCTAACTATGGCTACACCTTC
NA	TRBV19	TRBJ1-1	NA	CASSISQHRPDTEAFF	TGTGCCAGTAGTATTAGTCAACACCGCCCGGACACTGAAGCTTTCTTT
medium-sized	TRBV28	TRBJ1-2	NA	CATLGAFIDYGYTF	TGTGCCACTTTAGGGGCGTTCATTGACTATGGCTACACCTTC
once	TRBV29-1	TRBJ2-7	NA	CSVRDLALYEQYF	TGCAGCGTTCGGGACCTAGCCCTCTACGAGCAGTACTTC
NA	TRBV9	TRBJ2-1	TRBD2	CASSPLGSASGGTEQFF	TGTGCCAGCAGCCCGCTCGGGAGTGCTAGCGGGGGGACTGAGCAGTTCTTC
few	TRBV10-3	TRBJ2-5	NA	CAISESVGWGTQYF	TGTGCCATCAGTGAGTCTGTAGGATGGGGGACCCAGTACTTC
NA	TRBV30	TRBJ2-7	TRBD2	CAGIGTRGEQYF	TGTGCCGGGATCGGGACTAGAGGCGAGCAGTACTTC
once	TRBV18	TRBJ2-7	NA	CASSPPTAYEQYF	TGTGCCAGCTCACCCCCGACTGCATACGAGCAGTACTTC
NA	TRBV6-8	TRBJ1-5	NA	CASSYSTVSQPQHF	TGTGCCAGCAGTTACTCGACAGTTAGTCAGCCCCAGCATTTT
NA	TRBV30	TRBJ1-3	NA	CAWSVLRSGNTIYF	TGTGCCTGGAGTGTGTTACGCTCTGGAAACACCATATATTTT
medium-sized	TRBV11-3	TRBJ2-4	TRBD1	CASSQVGDRGQNIQYF	TGTGCCAGCAGCCAAGTGGGGGACAGGGGTCAAAACATTCAGTACTTC
large	TRBV6-8	TRBJ1-1	NA	CASSDPGRVGYTEAFF	TGTGCCAGCAGTGACCCAGGGAGGGTGGGGTACACTGAAGCTTTCTTT
many	TRBV11-3	TRBJ2-5	TRBD2	CASSLMSGGQETQYF	TGTGCCAGCAGCTTAATGAGCGGGGGTCAAGAGACCCAGTACTTC
NA	TRBV19	TRBJ1-5	NA	CASNQGSGNQPQHF	TGTGCCAGCAACCAGGGTTCGGGCAATCAGCCCCAGCATTTT
medium-sized	TRBV11-3	TRBJ2-7	NA	CASSLGGGTNTYEQYF	TGTGCCAGCAGCTTAGGTGGGGGAACGAACACTTACGAGCAGTACTTC
NA	TRBV19	TRBJ1-5	NA	CASSIPFQPQHF	TGTGCCAGTAGTATTCCGTTTCAGCCCCAGCATTTT
few	TRBV6-4	TRBJ1-4	NA	CASSLIPRVFF	TGTGCCAGCAGTTTAATCCCTCGTGTGTTTTTT